This is a list of T cell receptor beta chains from one sample in a study of T cell clones after liver transplantation. Libraries were prepared by immunoSEQ multiplex PCR; TCRdb keeps only in-frame clonotypes and omits some of them. The sample holds around 110,000 clones, less than 95% seen once. Sequencing used CD4+ T cells from blood, obtained 12 months after liver transplant. These receptors originate from a human patient who received a liver transplant. A share of the T cells may be of graft donor origin. CDR3s leave out the opening cysteine and the closing phenylalanine or tryptophan.

V	J	CDR3
TRBV19	TRBJ2-6	ASGIRAGRSVALT
TRBV10-1	TRBJ2-1	ASSEGGTLSEQF
TRBV7-3	TRBJ2-3	ASSLDGASTDTQY
TRBV30	TRBJ1-2	ACPMGARQGSYT
TRBV5-8	TRBJ2-1	ASSFTGTNTPGEQF
TRBV5-1	TRBJ1-1	ASSFRQGGDTEAF
TRBV11-2	TRBJ2-7	ASSFGTGPYEQY
TRBV12-5	TRBJ2-3	ASGIVDTQY
TRBV6-1	TRBJ2-1	ASSSGTGGYNEQF
TRBV5-5	TRBJ2-5	ASSLEGLAAETQY
TRBV7-9	TRBJ2-1	ASSLPRPTDEQF
TRBV5-1	TRBJ2-1	ASSSGTSGSVAYNEQF
TRBV19	TRBJ1-5	ASWVGGSNQPQH
TRBV29-1	TRBJ1-1	SVQNGPLTGPSIGNTEAF
TRBV5-1	TRBJ2-3	ASSSLPATDTQY
TRBV21-1	TRBJ2-3	ASSKDRVVGSVYADTQY
TRBV6-5	TRBJ2-3	ASVYRTGSTDTQY
TRBV11-3	TRBJ1-4	ASSPTASVEKLF
TRBV6-5	TRBJ1-1	ASTSLDGEAF
TRBV7-2	TRBJ1-1	ASSLAGTGGGQTEAF
TRBV28	TRBJ2-1	ASSLWQPSPARSYNEQF
TRBV11-2	TRBJ2-7	ASSRPGVAGVNEQY
TRBV10-3	TRBJ1-4	AISESMTGEEKLF
TRBV21-1	TRBJ2-2	AIEGAPGGYTGELF
TRBV6-1	TRBJ2-7	ASSEQGRGRREYEQY
TRBV5-1	TRBJ1-2	ASSLRGPHGYT
TRBV28	TRBJ2-7	ASSLGFRPYEQY
TRBV11-3	TRBJ2-7	ASSLVFSGGPSEQY
TRBV14	TRBJ2-3	ASSLTGRTDTQY
TRBV5-3	TRBJ1-2	ARSFPGRNYGYT
TRBV7-3	TRBJ2-5	ASGVAGTETQY